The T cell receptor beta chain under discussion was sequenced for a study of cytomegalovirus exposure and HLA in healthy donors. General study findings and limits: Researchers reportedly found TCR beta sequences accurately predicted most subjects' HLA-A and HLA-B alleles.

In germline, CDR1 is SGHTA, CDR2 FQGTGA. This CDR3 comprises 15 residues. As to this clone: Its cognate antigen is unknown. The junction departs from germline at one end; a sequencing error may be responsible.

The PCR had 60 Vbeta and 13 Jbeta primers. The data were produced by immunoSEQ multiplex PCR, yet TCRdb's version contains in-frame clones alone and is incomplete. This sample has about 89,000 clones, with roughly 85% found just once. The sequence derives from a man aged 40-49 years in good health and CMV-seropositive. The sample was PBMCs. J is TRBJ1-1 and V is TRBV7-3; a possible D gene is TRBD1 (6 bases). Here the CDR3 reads CASSLTSRGNAEAFF. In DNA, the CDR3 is TGTGCCAGCAGCTTAACGTCGAGGGGGAACGCTGAAGCTTTCTTT.